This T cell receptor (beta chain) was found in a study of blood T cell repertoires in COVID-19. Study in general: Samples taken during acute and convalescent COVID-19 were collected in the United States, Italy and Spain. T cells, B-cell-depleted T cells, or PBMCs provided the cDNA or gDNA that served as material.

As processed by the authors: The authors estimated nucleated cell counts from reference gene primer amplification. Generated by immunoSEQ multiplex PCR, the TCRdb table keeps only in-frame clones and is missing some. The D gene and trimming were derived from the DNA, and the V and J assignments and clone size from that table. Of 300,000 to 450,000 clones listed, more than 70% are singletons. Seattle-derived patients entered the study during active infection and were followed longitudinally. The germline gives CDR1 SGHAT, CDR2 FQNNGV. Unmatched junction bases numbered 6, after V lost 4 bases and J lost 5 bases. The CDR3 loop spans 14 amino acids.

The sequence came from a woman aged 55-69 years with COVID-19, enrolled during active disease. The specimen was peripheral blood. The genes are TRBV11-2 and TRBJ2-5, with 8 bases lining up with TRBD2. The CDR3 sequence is CASSYGGARETQYF. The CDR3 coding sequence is TGTGCCAGCAGCTACGGGGGGGCCCGGGAGACCCAGTACTTC.